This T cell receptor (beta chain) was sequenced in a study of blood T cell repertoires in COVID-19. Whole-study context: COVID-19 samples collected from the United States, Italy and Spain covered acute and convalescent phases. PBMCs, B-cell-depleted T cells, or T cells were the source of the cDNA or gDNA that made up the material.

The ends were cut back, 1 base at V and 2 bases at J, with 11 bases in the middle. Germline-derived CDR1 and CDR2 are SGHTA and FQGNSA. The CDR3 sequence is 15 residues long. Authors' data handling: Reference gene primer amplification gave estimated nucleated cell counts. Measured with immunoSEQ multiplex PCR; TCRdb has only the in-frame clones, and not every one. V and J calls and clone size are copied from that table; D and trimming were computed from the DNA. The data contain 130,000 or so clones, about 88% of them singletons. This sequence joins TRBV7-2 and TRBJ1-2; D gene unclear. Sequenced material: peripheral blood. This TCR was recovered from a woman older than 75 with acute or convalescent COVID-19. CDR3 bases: TGTGCCAGCAGCTTAGAAGCCGGGGTGAACTATGGCTACACCTTC. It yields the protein CASSLEAGVNYGYTF.